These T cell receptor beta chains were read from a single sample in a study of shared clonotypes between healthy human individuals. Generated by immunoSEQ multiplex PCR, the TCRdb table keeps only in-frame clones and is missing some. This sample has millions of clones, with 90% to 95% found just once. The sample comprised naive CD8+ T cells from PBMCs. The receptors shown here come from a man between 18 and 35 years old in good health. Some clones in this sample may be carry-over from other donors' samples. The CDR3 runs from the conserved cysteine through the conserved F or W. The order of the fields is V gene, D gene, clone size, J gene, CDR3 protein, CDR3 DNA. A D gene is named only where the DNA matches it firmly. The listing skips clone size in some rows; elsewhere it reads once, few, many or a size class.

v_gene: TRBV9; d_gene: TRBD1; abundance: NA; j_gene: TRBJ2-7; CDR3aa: CASSGGTGSGEQYF; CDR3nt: TGTGCCAGCAGCGGCGGGACAGGGTCGGGCGAGCAGTACTTC
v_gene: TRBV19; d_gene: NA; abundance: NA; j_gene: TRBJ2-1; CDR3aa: CASSTGSSYNEQFF; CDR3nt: TGTGCCAGTAGTACAGGGAGCTCCTACAATGAGCAGTTCTTC
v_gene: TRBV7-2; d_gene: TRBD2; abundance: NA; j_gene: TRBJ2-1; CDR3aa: CASSPGGLTTYNEQFF; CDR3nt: TGTGCCAGCAGTCCTGGGGGACTAACCACCTACAATGAGCAGTTCTTC
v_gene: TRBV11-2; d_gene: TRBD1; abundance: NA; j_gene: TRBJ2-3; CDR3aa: CASSPGQGSTDTQYF; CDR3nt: TGTGCCAGCAGCCCCGGACAGGGAAGCACAGATACGCAGTATTTT
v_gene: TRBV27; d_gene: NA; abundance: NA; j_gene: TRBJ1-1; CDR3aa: CASSGGTEAFF; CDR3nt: TGTGCCAGCAGCGGGGGAACTGAAGCTTTCTTT
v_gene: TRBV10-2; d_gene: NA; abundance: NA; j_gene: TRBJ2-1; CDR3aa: CASEGNEQFF; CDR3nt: TGCGCCAGCGAAGGTAATGAGCAGTTCTTC
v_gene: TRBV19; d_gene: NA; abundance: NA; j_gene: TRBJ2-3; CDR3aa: CASSIFGGGPDTQYF; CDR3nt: TGTGCCAGTAGTATTTTCGGGGGAGGCCCAGATACGCAGTATTTT
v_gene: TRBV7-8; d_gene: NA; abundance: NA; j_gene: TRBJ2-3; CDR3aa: CASSLIGDTQYF; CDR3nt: TGTGCCAGCAGCCTCATAGGGGATACGCAGTATTTT
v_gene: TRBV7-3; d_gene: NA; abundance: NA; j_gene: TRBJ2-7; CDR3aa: CASTTRVSISYEQYF; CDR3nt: TGTGCCAGCACCACCCGGGTTTCTATCTCCTACGAGCAGTACTTC
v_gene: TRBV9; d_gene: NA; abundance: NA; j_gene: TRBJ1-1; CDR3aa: CASSEGPVPPEAFF; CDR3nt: TGTGCCAGCAGCGAGGGACCGGTCCCGCCTGAAGCTTTCTTT
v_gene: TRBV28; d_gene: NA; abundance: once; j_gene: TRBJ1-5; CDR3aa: CASSRNGYSNQPQHF; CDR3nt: TGTGCCAGCAGTCGAAATGGGTATAGCAATCAGCCCCAGCATTTT
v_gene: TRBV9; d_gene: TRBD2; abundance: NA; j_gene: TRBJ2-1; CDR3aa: CASSTTSRLAGGPEQFF; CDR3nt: TGTGCCAGCAGCACAACATCTAGACTAGCGGGAGGGCCTGAGCAGTTCTTC
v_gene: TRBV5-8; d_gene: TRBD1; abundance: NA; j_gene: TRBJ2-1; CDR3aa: CASSHNRGNEQFF; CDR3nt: TGTGCCAGCAGCCACAACAGGGGCAATGAGCAGTTCTTC
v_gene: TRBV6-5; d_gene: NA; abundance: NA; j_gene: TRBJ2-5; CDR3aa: CASSYSGLGWETQYF; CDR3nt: TGTGCCAGCAGTTACTCCGGACTGGGTTGGGAGACCCAGTACTTC
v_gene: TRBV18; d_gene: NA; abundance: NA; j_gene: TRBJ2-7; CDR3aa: CASSGDRGYEQYF; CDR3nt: TGTGCCAGCTCAGGAGACCGCGGCTACGAGCAGTACTTC
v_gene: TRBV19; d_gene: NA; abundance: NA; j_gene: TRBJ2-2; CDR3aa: CASSIIGTGELFF; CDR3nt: TGTGCCAGTAGTATTATCGGAACCGGGGAGCTGTTTTTT
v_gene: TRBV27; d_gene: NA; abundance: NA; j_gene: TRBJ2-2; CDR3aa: CASSLRVSGELFF; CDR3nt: TGTGCCAGCAGTTTAAGGGTGTCCGGGGAGCTGTTTTTT
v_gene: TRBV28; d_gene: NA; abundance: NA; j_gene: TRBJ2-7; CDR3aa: CASSFQGFTYEQYF; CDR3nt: TGTGCCAGCAGTTTTCAGGGCTTTACCTACGAGCAGTACTTC
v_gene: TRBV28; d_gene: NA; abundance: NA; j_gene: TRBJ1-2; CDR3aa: CASSLGSGAEGYTF; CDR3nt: TGTGCCAGCAGTTTAGGTTCAGGGGCTGAGGGCTACACCTTC
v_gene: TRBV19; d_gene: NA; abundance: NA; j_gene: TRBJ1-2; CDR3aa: CASSIVQDSSYGYTF; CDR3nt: TGTGCCAGTAGTATAGTTCAGGATTCAAGCTACGGCTACACCTTC
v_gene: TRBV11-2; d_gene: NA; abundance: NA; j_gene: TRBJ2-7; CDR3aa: CASSFWRDTLYEQYF; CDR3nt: TGTGCCAGCAGCTTCTGGCGGGATACCCTCTACGAGCAGTACTTC
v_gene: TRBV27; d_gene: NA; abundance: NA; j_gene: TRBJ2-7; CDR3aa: CATRPENTYEQYF; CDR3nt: TGTGCCACCCGACCCGAAAATACCTACGAGCAGTACTTC